At least ten counts were recorded for the clone carrying this T cell receptor (beta chain). Antigen unknown. The sample is drawn from a study of T cells in Graves' hyperthyroidism and ophthalmopathy. This CDR3 comprises 12 residues. The germline V gene encodes CDR1 SGHAT and CDR2 FQNNGV. Trimming took off 7 bases at V and 14 bases at J, with 20 bases between the two ends. Overall study findings and caveats: The model identified upcoming ophthalmopathy a median about 7.1 months ahead of onset.

RNA transcripts yielded amplified TCR beta CDR3 regions. Using the HTBI primer set, a first-round RT-PCR was run on the TCR CDR3. TCRdb re-derived calls from the multiplex PCR reads in MiXCR, one entry per CDR3 protein. The sample gives roughly 420,000 distinct CDR3 sequences, 15% to 18% of which show up once; 7.5% to 8% is in the top ten. V usage is TRBV11-2 and J usage is TRBJ1-2; unclear D gene. Sequenced input: blood. This TCR came from a woman aged 18 to 35 with Graves' hyperthyroidism. The chain's CDR3 is CASTERADGVTF. Written as DNA, the CDR3 is TGTGCCAGCACCGAAAGAGCCGACGGTGTAACCTTC.